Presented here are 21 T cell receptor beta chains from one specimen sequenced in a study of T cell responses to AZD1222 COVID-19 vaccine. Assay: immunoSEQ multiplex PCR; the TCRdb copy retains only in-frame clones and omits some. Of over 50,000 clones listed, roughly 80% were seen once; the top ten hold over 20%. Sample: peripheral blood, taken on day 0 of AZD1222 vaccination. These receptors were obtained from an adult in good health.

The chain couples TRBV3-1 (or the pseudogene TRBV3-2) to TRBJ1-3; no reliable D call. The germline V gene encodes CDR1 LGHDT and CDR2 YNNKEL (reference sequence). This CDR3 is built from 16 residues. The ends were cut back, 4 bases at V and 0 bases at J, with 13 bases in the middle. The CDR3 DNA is TGTGCCAGCAGCCCGTTTGACGGAAACTCTGGAAACACCATATATTTT. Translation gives CASSPFDGNSGNTIYF.

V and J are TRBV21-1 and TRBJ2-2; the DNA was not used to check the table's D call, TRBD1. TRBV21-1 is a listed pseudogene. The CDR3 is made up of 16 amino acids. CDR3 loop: CASRVRRPGNTGELFF. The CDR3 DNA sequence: TGTGCCAGCAGGGTTCGAAGGCCAGGGAACACCGGGGAGCTGTTTTTT.

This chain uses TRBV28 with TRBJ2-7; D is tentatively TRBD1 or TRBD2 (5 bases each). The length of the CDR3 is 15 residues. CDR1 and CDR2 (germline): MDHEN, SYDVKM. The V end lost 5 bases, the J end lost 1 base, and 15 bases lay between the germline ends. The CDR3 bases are TGTGCCAGCAGTCCGTCAACCGGGGCATCCTACGAGCAGTACTTC. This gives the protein CASSPSTGASYEQYF.

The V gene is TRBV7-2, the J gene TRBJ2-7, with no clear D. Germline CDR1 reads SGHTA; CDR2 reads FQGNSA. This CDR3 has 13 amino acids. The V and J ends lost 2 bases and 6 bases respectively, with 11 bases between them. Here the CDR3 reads CASSLSYTTEQYF. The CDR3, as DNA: TGTGCCAGCAGCTTAAGTTACACAACCGAGCAGTACTTC.

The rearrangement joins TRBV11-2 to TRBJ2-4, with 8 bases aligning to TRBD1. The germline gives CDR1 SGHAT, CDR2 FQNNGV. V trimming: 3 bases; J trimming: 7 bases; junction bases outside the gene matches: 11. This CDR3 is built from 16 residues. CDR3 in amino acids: CASSFPPGGQENIQYF. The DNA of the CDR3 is TGTGCCAGCAGCTTCCCACCCGGGGGACAGGAGAACATTCAGTACTTC.

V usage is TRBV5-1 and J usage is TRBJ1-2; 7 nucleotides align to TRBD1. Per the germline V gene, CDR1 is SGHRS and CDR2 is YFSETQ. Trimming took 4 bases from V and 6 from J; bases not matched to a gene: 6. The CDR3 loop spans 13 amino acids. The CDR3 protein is CASSEDRRDGYTF. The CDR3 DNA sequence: TGCGCCAGCAGCGAGGACAGGAGGGATGGCTACACCTTC.

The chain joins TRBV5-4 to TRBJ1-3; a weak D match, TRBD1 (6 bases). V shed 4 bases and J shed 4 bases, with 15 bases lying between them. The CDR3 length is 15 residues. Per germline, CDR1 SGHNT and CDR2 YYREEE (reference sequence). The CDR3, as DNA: TGTGCCAGCAGCGGTGGACAGTTGCCGGGAAACACCATATATTTT. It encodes CASSGGQLPGNTIYF.

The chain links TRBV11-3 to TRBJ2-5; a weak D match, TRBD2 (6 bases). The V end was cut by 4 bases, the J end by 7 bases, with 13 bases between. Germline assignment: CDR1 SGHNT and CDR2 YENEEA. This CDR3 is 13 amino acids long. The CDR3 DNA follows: TGTGCCAGCAGCTCCGGAGGGACGGGGACCCAGTACTTC. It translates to CASSSGGTGTQYF.

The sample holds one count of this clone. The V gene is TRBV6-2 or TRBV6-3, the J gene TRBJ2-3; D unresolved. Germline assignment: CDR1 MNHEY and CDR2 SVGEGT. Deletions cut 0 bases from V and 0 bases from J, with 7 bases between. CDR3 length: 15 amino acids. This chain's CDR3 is CASSYSVQSTDTQYF. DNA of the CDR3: TGTGCCAGCAGTTACTCTGTCCAGAGCACAGATACGCAGTATTTT.

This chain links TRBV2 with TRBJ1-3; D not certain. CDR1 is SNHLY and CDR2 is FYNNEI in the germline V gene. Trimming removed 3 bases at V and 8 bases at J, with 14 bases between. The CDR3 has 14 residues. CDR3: CASSDRSTVHTIYF. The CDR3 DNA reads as TGTGCCAGCAGTGATAGGTCAACGGTGCACACCATATATTTT.

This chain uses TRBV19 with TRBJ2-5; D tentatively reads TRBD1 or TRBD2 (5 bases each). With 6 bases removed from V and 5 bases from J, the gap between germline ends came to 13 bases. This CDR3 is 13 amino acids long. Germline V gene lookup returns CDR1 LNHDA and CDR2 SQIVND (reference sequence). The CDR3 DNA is TGTGCCAGTAGCCCGGGACGCTTGGAGACCCAGTACTTC. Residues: CASSPGRLETQYF. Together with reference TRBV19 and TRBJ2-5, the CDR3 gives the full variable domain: DGGITQSPKYLFRKEGQNVTLSCEQNLNHDAMYWYRQDPGQGLRLIYYSQIVNDFQKGDIAEGYSVSREKKESFPLTVTSAQKNPTAFYLCASSPGRLETQYFGPGTRLLVL.

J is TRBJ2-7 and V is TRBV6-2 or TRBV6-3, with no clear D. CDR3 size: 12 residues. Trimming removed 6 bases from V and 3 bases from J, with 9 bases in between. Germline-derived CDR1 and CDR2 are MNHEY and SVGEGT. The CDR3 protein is CASSLDHYEQYF. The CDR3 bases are TGTGCCAGCAGCCTGGACCACTACGAGCAGTACTTC.

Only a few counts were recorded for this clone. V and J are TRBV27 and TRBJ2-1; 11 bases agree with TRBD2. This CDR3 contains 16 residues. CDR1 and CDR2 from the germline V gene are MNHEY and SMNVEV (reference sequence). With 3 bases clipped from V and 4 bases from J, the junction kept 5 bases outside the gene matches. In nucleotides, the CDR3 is TGTGCCAGCAGTTTCTCCTGGACTAGCGGGTACAATGAGCAGTTCTTC. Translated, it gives CASSFSWTSGYNEQFF.

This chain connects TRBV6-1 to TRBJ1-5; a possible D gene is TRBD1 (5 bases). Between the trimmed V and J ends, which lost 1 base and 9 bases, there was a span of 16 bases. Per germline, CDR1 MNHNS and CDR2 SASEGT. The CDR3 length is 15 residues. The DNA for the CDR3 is TGTGCCAGCAGTGAAGAAGGGGCTGACCTTTGGCCCCAGCATTTT. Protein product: CASSEEGADLWPQHF.

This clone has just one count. The CDR3 protein is CASRRTGNYEQYF. For the CDR3, the DNA is TGTGCCAGCCGAAGGACAGGTAACTACGAGCAGTACTTC. The V call is TRBV6-5, the J call TRBJ2-7, with 7 bases aligning to TRBD1. J gave up 3 bases and V 8 bases, and 7 bases lay outside the gene matches. This CDR3 comprises 13 residues. Germline CDR1 and CDR2: MNHEY and SVGAGI.

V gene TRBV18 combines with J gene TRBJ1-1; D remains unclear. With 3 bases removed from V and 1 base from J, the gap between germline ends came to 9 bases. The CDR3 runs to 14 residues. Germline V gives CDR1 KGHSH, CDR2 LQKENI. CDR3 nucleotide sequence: TGTGCCAGCTCACCCGGGAATCAGAACACTGAAGCTTTCTTT. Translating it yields CASSPGNQNTEAFF.

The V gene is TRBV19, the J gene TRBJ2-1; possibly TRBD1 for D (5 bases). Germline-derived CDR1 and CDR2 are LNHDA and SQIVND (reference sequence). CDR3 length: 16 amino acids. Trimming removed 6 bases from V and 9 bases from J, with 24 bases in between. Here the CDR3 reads CASSPRPTGARGEQFF. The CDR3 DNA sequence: TGTGCCAGTAGCCCGCGGCCCACAGGTGCTAGGGGTGAGCAGTTCTTC.

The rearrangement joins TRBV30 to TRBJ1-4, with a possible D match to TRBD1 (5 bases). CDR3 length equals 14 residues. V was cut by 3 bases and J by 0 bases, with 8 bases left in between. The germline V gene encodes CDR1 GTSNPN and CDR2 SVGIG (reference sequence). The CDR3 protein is CAWRRGATNEKLFF. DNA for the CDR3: TGTGCCTGGAGGAGAGGGGCAACTAATGAAAAACTGTTTTTT.

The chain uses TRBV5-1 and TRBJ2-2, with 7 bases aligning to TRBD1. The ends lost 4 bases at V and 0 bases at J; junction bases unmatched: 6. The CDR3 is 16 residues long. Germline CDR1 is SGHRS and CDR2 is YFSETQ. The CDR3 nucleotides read TGCGCCAGCAGCGCCGGGACAGTTGCGAACACCGGGGAGCTGTTTTTT. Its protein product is CASSAGTVANTGELFF.

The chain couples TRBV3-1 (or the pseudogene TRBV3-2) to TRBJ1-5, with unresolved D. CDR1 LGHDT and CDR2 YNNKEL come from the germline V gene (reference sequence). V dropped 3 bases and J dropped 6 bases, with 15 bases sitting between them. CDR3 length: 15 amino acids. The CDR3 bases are TGTGCCAGCAGCCAGTCTGGATATGCGCGTCAGCCCCAGCATTTT. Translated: CASSQSGYARQPQHF.

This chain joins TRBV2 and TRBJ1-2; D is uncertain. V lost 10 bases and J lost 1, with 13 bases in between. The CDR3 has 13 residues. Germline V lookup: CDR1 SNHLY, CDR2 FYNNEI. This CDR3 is CANIRRNNYGYTF. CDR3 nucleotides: TGTGCCAACATCCGGAGGAATAACTATGGCTACACCTTC.